This section outlines one TCR beta chain sequence together with its context. This clone was observed a handful of times. Its antigen has not been determined. Base qualities were left out, and no much larger clone turns up one base away. A single peripheral blood draw of approximately 110 mL on average was collected from each donor into heparinised tubes. Naive, central memory, regulatory and stem cell-like memory CD4+ T cells were sorted on a BD FACSAria II using a panel including CD45RO, CCR7, CD25, CD127, CD95 and CD27. Purity was above 95% for every sorted population. PBMCs were isolated right away by Lymphoprep density gradient centrifugation and were stained directly, without culture. So that batch effects would be minimized, each experiment stained and sorted samples in pairs, pairing one healthy donor with one patient. The entire amount of isolated RNA was reverse transcribed using the High Capacity cDNA Reverse Transcription Kit, so the sequenced TCRB transcripts were expressed ones. Deep immunoSEQ sequencing was performed on naive, central memory and regulatory T cell samples, with an average of roughly 3.6 million total reads per sample. Sorted cells were lysed in RLT buffer and RNA was extracted with DNase-treated RNeasy Micro or Mini kits, depending on cell number. To prevent cross-contamination, every cell subset was processed on its own, while patient and healthy donor samples were processed together. TCRB sequences were amplified from cDNA with the immunoSEQ multiplex PCR, producing 87-bp fragments spanning the CDR3 region. The amplicons were sequenced using the Illumina HiSeq platform. Per the original workflow: PCR bias was corrected computationally using synthetic template baselines, and reads within Hamming distance 2 were collapsed, with unmergeable singletons discarded. Reads were aligned against IMGT so that V, D and J genes, CDR3 length and insertions or deletions at six rearrangement sites could be assigned. Within each subset, clonotype counts were normalized to sorted cell number, after which true diversity and Gini coefficients were computed with the tcR R package. The overlap coefficient, calculated on TCRB nucleotide sequences, was used to measure repertoire sharing. TCRdb took this table from immuneACCESS and kept in-frame rearrangements with V and J called. Such tables lack part of the clones; where checked against another copy, unresolved V genes explain under half of the gap, and the rest is unexplained. The V and J calls and clone size come from that table; D and trimming were worked out from the DNA. The sample includes over 300,000 clones, with 8% observed a single time. The top ten constitute less than 0.45% of the sample.

The data stem from a study of beta chain features in type 1 diabetes (dated by TCRdb to 2016 to 2019). Describing the broader study: No differences in mean age, gender distribution, total cell number or subset yield were found between patients and healthy donors. Across all samples, approximately 98,000,000 sorted cells were examined, and cell number per subset correlated strongly with RNA yield. In the study, recently diagnosed type 1 diabetes patients and matched healthy donors were compared on the TCRB repertoires of their sorted circulating CD4+ T cell subsets. Regulatory and stem cell-like memory subsets were isolated from only 8 patients and roughly 8 healthy donors, whereas naive and central memory subsets came from all 30 or so donors. Study-wide findings and limitations: At VDJ recombination sites, patients with type 1 diabetes made fewer insertions and deleted more nucleotides, a pattern implying thymic rearrangement abnormalities. Because cDNA was sequenced instead of genomic DNA, highly expressing activated cells could be over-represented, though the groups showed no difference in activation or CD3 levels. Shorter templates might be favored by PCR, yet because patient and control samples were amplified and corrected together, any such skew would affect both groups equally. The naive, central memory and regulatory TCRB repertoires appeared to resemble one another more closely among patients than among healthy donors. Because small numbers of individuals were included in the HLA sub-analyses, any influence of HLA type on TCRB rearrangement was left unresolved. Type 1 diabetes patients showed a moderate but significant shortening of TCRB CDR3 length in all four CD4+ subsets.

This receptor was obtained from a woman under 30 in good health. Material: central memory CD4+ T cells from blood.

The DNA sequence reads TGCAGCGTTGAACCGGGACAGGGGTTGAATACGCAGTATTTT. This sequence encodes CSVEPGQGLNTQYF. The chain joins TRBV29-1 to TRBJ2-3, with 10 bases aligning to TRBD1. Sequences SQVTM (CDR1) and ANQGSEA (CDR2) are obtained from the germline V gene. Here V drops 2 bases and J drops 7 bases, and the junction holds 6 bases not matched to any gene. The CDR3 covers 14 residues, taking in both the cysteine and the phenylalanine. Only the CDR3 portion is preserved as DNA: 42 bases, with reading frame beginning at the first base.